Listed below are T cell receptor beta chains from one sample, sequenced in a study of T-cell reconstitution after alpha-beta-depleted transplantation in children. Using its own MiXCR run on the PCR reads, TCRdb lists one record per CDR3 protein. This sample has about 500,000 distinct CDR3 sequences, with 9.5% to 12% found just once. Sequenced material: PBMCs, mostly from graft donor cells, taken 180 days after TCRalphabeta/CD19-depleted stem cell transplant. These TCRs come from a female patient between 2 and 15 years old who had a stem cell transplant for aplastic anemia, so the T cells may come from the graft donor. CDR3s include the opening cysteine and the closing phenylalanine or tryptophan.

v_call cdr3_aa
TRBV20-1 CSARDPQGLGQPQHF
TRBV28 CASRSGWRETQYF
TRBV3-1 CASRAEGCPAYEQYF
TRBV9 CASSVNRDRGGNTEAFF
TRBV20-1 CSAKRDRRIHEAFF
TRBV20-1 CSASTGLNTEAFF
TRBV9 CASSVGGYENTGELFF
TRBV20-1 CSARDSGSGNTIYF
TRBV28 CASSLDRLSEKQFF
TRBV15 CATSRDRGTGELFF
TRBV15 CATSTQGAAGNEQFF
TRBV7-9 CASSLVGSETQYF
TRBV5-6 CASSLLTGTGGKNIQYF
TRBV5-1 CASSFLRPWGDTQYF
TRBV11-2 CASVRGSGRTDTQYF
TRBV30 CASAPAGF
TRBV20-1 CSALGADEQFF
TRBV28 CASSTFGPRHYGYTF
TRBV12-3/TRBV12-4 CASSTGQGKEKLFF
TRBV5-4 CASSFPGLAERNEQFF
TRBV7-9 CAIAAGKTGELFF
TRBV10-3 CAISGAYNEQFF
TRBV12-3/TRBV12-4 CASSLAGVIQETQYF
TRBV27 CASSSGTRSYNEQFF
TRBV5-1 CASSERGGDNSPLHF
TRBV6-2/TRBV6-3 CASSIQGRGNQPQHF
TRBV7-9 CASSLLAGETQYF
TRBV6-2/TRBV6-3 CASRPLWTGKMDGYTF
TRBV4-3 CASSQVGAPSTDTQYF
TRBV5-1 CASSLSSPNLYQETQYF
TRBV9 CASSPQNFPQSSYNEQFF
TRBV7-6 CASRPLGGARTQYF
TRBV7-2 CASSLAQPFSNQPQHF
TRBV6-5 CASRYRADPFSGANVLTF
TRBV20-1 CSATEPGTSGTGNEQFF
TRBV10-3 CAIRPGASGRVSQETQYF
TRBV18 CASSPRTAENTGELFF
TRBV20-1 CSARVRGDRFVGELFF
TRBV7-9 CASSLTGTWQGKLFF
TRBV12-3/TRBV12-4 CASSHSSGANVLTF
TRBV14 CASSPMRQEKLFF
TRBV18 CASSPRQDTGELFF
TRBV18 CASSPREGEATGELFF
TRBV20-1 CSARAEGLGGYTF
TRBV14 CASSQERVANPAYNEQFF
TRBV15 CATSRDGGRGRGNTIYF
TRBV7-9 CASSFNEAFF
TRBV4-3 CASSQGGGPETQYF
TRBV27 CASSFKGYDYNEQFF
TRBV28 CASSLWGANTEAFF
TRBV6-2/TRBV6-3 CASRRDREPEAFF
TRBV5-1 CASSPGQYQETQYF
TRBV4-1 CASSQDEHTDTQYF
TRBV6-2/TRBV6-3 CASSYDGGSYNEQFF
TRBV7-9 CASSPLTGALEKLFF
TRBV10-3 CATGGVSSYNEQFF
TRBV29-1 CSARWGYTDTQYF
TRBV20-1 CSARGREMYNEQFF
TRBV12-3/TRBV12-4 CASSLSPGQRNTGELFF
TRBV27 CASSLSGGLGNEQFF